This TCR beta chain is drawn from a study of response to subunit inactivated influenza vaccine. Broader study findings: Only a handful of new T cells, the authors suggested, are recruited with each seasonal influenza vaccination.

This clonotype was found a few times. Its specificity is not known. Using its own MiXCR run on the RT-PCR reads, TCRdb lists one record per CDR3 protein. The sample records a few hundred thousand distinct CDR3 sequences, about a fifth being singletons. The sequenced sample was PBMCs from blood, obtained approximately 22 months after vaccination. This clonotype originated in a man aged 50 to 75 who received an inactivated influenza vaccine.

The CDR3 here is CASSYGRGLGLYYGYTF. CDR3 sequence (DNA): TGTGCCAGCAGTTACGGCAGGGGGCTTGGACTCTACTATGGCTACACCTTC. The rearrangement uses TRBV6-5 and TRBJ1-2; TRBD1 matches at 8 bases. The germline V gene encodes CDR1 MNHEY and CDR2 SVGAGI. The CDR3 loop spans 17 amino acids. The J segment lost 3 bases and the V segment lost 2 bases, leaving 11 bases of the junction unmatched.